These T cell receptor beta chains were read from a single sample in a study of T cells in Graves' hyperthyroidism and ophthalmopathy. TCRdb reanalysed the multiplex PCR reads using MiXCR and keeps one entry per CDR3 protein. The sample lists some 400,000 distinct CDR3 sequences; approximately 13% were seen once. The sequenced sample was blood. The receptors come from a man aged 30 to 39 with Graves' hyperthyroidism that later progressed to Graves' ophthalmopathy. The CDR3 runs from the conserved cysteine through the conserved F or W. A D gene is named only where the DNA matches it firmly. Where a row states a size, it is once, few, many or the class of an expanded clone; other rows omit it.

d_gene: NA; j_gene: TRBJ1-5; v_gene: TRBV20-1; abundance: NA; CDR3nt: TGCAGTGCTACCACAGGGTCGAATCAGCCCCAGCATTTT; CDR3aa: CSATTGSNQPQHF
d_gene: NA; j_gene: TRBJ1-1; v_gene: TRBV19; abundance: many; CDR3nt: TGTGCCAGTAGTATGCGAGGATTCGGCACTGAAGCTTTCTTT; CDR3aa: CASSMRGFGTEAFF
d_gene: NA; j_gene: TRBJ1-5; v_gene: TRBV11-1; abundance: many; CDR3nt: TGTGCCAGCAGCATCGACAGGAATAGCAATCAGCCCCAGCATTTT; CDR3aa: CASSIDRNSNQPQHF
d_gene: NA; j_gene: TRBJ2-7; v_gene: TRBV20-1; abundance: many; CDR3nt: TGCAGTGCTAGAGATGTGTCAGTCTACGAGCAGTACTTC; CDR3aa: CSARDVSVYEQYF
d_gene: NA; j_gene: TRBJ2-5; v_gene: TRBV27; abundance: NA; CDR3nt: TGTGCCAGCAGTTTGCGGATGGGGAGAGAGACCCAGTACTTC; CDR3aa: CASSLRMGRETQYF
d_gene: NA; j_gene: TRBJ1-6; v_gene: TRBV20-1; abundance: few; CDR3nt: TGCAGTGCTAGTCTCAGGATTAGCTCCTATAATTCACCCCTCCACTTT; CDR3aa: CSASLRISSYNSPLHF
d_gene: TRBD2; j_gene: TRBJ2-3; v_gene: TRBV7-2; abundance: many; CDR3nt: TGTGCCAGCAGCCCGGGACTAGCGGGGGTGGATACGCAGTATTTT; CDR3aa: CASSPGLAGVDTQYF
d_gene: NA; j_gene: TRBJ2-5; v_gene: TRBV6-1; abundance: many; CDR3nt: TGTGCCAGCAGCCCCGCCGGGGCGCGTTCCCAAGAGACCCAGTACTTC; CDR3aa: CASSPAGARSQETQYF
d_gene: NA; j_gene: TRBJ2-1; v_gene: TRBV20-1; abundance: many; CDR3nt: TGCAGTGCTTGGAGGGGGCTTGGGAATGAGCAGTTCTTC; CDR3aa: CSAWRGLGNEQFF
d_gene: NA; j_gene: TRBJ2-7; v_gene: TRBV12-3/TRBV12-4; abundance: NA; CDR3nt: TGTGCCAGCAATCATTTCGCACCCACCTACGAGCAGTACTTC; CDR3aa: CASNHFAPTYEQYF
d_gene: TRBD1; j_gene: TRBJ2-5; v_gene: TRBV7-9; abundance: many; CDR3nt: TGTGCCAGCAGCCATTGGACAGGGCGAGAGACCCAGTACTTC; CDR3aa: CASSHWTGRETQYF
d_gene: NA; j_gene: TRBJ1-2; v_gene: TRBV12-3/TRBV12-4; abundance: many; CDR3nt: TGTGCCAGCAGCCCGGACCCGGCGGACTATGGCTACACCTTC; CDR3aa: CASSPDPADYGYTF
d_gene: NA; j_gene: TRBJ2-7; v_gene: TRBV11-1; abundance: many; CDR3nt: TGTGCCAGCAGCTTAGGGCAGGGTTCGGGTGAGCAGTACTTC; CDR3aa: CASSLGQGSGEQYF
d_gene: NA; j_gene: TRBJ1-2; v_gene: TRBV28; abundance: many; CDR3nt: TGTGCCAGCAGTTTTGAGGGGGACTATGGCTACACCTTC; CDR3aa: CASSFEGDYGYTF